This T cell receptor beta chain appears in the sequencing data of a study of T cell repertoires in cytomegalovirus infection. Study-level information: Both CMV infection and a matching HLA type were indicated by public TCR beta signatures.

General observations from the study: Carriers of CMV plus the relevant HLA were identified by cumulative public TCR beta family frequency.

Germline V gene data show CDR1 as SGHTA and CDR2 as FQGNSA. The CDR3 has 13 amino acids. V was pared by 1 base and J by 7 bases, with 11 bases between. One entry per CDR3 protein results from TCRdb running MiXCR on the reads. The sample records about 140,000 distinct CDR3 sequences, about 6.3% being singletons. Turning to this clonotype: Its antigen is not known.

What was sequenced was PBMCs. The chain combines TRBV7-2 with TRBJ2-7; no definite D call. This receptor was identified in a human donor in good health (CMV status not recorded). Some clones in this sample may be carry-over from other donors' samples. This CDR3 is CASSLGWVGEQYF. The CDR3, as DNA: TGTGCCAGCAGCTTAGGATGGGTTGGGGAGCAGTACTTC.